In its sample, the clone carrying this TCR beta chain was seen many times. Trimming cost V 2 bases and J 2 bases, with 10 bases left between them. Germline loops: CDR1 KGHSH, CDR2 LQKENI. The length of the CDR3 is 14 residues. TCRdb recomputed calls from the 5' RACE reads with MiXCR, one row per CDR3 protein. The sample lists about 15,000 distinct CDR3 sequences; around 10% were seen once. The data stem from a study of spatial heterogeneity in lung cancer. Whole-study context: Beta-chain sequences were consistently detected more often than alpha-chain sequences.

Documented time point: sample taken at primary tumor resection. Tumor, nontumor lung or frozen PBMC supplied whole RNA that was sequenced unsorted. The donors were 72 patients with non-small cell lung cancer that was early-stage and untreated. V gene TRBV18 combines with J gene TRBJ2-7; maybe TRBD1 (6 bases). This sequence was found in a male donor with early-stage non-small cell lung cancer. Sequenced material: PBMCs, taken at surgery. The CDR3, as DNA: TGTGCCAGCTCACCAGGGACAAATACCTACGAGCAGTACTTC. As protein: CASSPGTNTYEQYF.